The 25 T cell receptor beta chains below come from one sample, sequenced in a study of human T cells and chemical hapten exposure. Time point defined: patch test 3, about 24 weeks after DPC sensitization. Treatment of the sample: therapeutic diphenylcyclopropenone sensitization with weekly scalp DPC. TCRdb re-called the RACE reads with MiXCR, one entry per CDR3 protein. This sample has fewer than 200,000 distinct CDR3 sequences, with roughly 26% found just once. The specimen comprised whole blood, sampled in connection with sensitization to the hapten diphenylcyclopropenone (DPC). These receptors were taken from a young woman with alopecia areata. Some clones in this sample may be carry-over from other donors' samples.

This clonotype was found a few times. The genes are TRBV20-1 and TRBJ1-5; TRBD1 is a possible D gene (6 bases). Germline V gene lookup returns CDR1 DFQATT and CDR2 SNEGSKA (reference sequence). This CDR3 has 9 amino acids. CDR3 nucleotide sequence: TGCGGAGGGGGAAAGCCCCAGCATTTT. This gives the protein CGGGKPQHF.

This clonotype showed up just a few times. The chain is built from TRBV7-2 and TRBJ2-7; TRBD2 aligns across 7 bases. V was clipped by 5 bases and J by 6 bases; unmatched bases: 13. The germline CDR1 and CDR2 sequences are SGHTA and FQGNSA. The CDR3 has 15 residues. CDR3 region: CASSQVGGRSFEQYF. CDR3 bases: TGTGCCAGCAGCCAGGTCGGGGGGAGAAGTTTCGAGCAGTACTTC.

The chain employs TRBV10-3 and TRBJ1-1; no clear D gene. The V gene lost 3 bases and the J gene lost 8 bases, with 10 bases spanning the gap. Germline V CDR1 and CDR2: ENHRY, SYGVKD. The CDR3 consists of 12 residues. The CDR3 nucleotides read TGTGCCATCAGTGACCTCCCGGGAGAAGCTTTCTTT. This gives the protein CAISDLPGEAFF.

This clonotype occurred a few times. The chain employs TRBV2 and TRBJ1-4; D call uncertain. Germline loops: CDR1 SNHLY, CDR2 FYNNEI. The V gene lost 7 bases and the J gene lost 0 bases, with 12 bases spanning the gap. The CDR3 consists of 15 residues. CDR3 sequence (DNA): TGTGCCAGCAACCCCCGGGCCTCAACTAATGAAAAACTGTTTTTT. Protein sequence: CASNPRASTNEKLFF.

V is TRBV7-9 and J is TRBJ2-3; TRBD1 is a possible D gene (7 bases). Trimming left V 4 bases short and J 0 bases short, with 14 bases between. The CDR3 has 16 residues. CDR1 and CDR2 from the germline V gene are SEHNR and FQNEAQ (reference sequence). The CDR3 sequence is CASSSFRGASTDTQYF. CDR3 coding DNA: TGTGCCAGCAGCTCATTCAGGGGGGCTAGCACAGATACGCAGTATTTT.

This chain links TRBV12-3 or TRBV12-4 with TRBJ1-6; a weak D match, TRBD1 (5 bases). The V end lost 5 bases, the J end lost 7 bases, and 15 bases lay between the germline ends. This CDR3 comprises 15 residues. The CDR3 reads CASSLIQGDNSPLHF. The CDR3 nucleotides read TGTGCCAGCAGTCTAATCCAGGGCGACAATTCACCCCTCCACTTT.

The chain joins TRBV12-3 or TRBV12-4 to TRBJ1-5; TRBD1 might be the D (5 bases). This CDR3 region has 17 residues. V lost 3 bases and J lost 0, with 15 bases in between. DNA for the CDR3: TGTGCCAGCAGTTTGATGCTTGGGGCATATAGCAATCAGCCCCAGCATTTT. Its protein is CASSLMLGAYSNQPQHF.

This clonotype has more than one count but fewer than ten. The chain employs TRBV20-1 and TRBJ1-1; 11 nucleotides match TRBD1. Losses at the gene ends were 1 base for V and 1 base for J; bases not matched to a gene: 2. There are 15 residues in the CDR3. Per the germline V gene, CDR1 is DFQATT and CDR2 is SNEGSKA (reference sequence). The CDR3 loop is CSARGTGGANTEAFF. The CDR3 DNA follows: TGCAGTGCTAGAGGGACAGGGGGCGCGAACACTGAAGCTTTCTTT.

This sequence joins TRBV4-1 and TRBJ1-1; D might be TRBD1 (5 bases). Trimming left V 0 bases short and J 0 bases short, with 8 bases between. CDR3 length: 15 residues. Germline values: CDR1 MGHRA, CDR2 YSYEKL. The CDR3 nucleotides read TGCGCCAGCAGCCAAGACGCAGGGATGAACACTGAAGCTTTCTTT. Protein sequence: CASSQDAGMNTEAFF.

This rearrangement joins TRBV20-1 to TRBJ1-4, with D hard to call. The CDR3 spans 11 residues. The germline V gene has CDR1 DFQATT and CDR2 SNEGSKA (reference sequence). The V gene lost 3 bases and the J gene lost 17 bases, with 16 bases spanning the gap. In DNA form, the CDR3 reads TGCAGTGCTAGTGGTGCAGCAGTCGCCTTTTTT. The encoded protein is CSASGAAVAFF.

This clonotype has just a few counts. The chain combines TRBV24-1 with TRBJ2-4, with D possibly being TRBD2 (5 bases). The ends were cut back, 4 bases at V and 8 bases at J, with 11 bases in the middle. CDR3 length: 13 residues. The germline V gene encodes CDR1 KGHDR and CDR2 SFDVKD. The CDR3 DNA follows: TGTGCCACCAGTGAGGGGAGTTGGGACATTCAGTACTTC. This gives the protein CATSEGSWDIQYF.

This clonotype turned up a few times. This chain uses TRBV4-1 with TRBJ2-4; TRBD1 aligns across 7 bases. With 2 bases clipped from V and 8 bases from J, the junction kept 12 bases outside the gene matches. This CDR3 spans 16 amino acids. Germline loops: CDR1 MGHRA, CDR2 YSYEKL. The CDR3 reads CASSQLGQAVADIQYF. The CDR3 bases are TGCGCCAGCAGCCAACTAGGACAGGCTGTAGCAGACATTCAGTACTTC.

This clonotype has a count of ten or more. The CDR3 sequence: CASSLVVSGGAETQYF. The CDR3 nucleotides are TGTGCCAGCAGCTTAGTGGTTAGCGGGGGGGCTGAGACCCAGTACTTC. This chain connects TRBV7-2 to TRBJ2-5; TRBD2 matches at 11 bases. CDR3 size: 16 residues. V shed 1 base, J shed 5 bases, and the junction held 6 bases outside the gene matches. Germline CDR1 is SGHTA and CDR2 is FQGNSA.

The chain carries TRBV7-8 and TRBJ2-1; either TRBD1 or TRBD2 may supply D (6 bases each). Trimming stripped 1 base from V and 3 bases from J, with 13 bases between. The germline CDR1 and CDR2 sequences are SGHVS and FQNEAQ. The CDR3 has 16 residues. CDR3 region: CASSLDGGGGYNEQFF. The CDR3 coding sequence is TGTGCCAGCAGCTTAGACGGAGGGGGTGGCTACAATGAGCAGTTCTTC.

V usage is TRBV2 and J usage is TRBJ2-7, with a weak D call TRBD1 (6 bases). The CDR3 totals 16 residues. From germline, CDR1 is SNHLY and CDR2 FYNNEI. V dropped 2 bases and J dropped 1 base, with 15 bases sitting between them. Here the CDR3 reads CASSEQQGKGSYEQYF. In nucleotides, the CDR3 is TGTGCCAGCAGTGAACAACAGGGTAAAGGTTCCTACGAGCAGTACTTC.

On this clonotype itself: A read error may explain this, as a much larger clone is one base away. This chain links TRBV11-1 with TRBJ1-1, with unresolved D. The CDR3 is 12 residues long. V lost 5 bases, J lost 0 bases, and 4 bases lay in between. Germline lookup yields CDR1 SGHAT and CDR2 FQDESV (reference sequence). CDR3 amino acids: CASSQMNTEAFF. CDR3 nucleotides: TGTGCCAGCAGCCAGATGAACACTGAAGCTTTCTTT.

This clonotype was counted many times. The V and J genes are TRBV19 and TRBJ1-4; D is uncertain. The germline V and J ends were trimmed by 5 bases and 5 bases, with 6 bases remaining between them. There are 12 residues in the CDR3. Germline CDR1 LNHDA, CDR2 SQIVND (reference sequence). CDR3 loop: CASSSLNEKLFF. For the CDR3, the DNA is TGTGCCAGTAGTTCCCTAAATGAAAAACTGTTTTTT. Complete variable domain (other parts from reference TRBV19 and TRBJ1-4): DGGITQSPKYLFRKEGQNVTLSCEQNLNHDAMYWYRQDPGQGLRLIYYSQIVNDFQKGDIAEGYSVSREKKESFPLTVTSAQKNPTAFYLCASSSLNEKLFFGSGTQLSVL.

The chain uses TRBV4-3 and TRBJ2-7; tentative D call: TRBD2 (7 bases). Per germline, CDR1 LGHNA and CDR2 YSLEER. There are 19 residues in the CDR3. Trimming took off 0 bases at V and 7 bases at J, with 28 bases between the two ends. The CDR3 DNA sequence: TGCGCCAGCAGCCAAGATCTGGGGGGGCATAGCGTAGCCCCGGGGGAGCAGTACTTC. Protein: CASSQDLGGHSVAPGEQYF.

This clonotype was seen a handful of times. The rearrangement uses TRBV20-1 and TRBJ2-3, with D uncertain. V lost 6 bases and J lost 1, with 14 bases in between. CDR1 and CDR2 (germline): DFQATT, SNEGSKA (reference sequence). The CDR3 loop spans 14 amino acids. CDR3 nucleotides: TGCAGTGCACCGACGGAGATGGGCACAGATACGCAGTATTTT. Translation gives CSAPTEMGTDTQYF.

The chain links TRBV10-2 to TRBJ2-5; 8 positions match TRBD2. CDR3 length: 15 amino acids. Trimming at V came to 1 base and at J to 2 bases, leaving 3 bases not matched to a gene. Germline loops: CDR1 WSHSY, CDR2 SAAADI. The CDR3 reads CASSELERGQETQYF. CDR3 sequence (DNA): TGCGCCAGCAGTGAGTTAGAGCGGGGGCAAGAGACCCAGTACTTC.

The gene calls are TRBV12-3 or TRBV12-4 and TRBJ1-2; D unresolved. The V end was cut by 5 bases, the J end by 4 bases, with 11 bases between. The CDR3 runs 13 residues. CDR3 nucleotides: TGTGCCAGCAGTCTTCAGGATTCCTATGGCTACACCTTC. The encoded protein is CASSLQDSYGYTF.

The CDR3 region is CASSEVRTGLGEQYF. The CDR3, as DNA: TGTGCCAGCAGTGAAGTCCGGACAGGGTTGGGCGAGCAGTACTTC. V and J are TRBV2 and TRBJ2-7, with 8 nucleotides matching TRBD1. The CDR3 runs 15 residues. V gave up 1 base and J gave up 6 bases; unmatched junction bases: 8. CDR1 and CDR2 from the germline V gene are SNHLY and FYNNEI.

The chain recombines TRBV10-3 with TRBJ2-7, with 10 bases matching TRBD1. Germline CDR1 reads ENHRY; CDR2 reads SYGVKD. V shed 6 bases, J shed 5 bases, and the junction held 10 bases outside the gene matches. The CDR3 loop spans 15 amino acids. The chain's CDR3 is CAIRGTGTGEDEQYF. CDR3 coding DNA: TGTGCCATCAGGGGCACCGGGACAGGGGAAGACGAGCAGTACTTC.

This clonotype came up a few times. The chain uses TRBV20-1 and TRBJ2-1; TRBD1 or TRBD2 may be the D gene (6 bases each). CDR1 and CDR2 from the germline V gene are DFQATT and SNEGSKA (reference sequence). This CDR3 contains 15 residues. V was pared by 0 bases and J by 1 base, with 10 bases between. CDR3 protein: CSAREGGSSYNEQFF. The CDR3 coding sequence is TGCAGTGCTAGAGAAGGGGGGAGTTCCTACAATGAGCAGTTCTTC.

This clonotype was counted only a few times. The CDR3 reads CASSGGEGSYNEQFF. CDR3 nucleotides: TGTGCCAGCAGTGGAGGGGAAGGCTCCTACAATGAGCAGTTCTTC. The rearrangement uses TRBV2 and TRBJ2-1, with D perhaps assigned TRBD1 or TRBD2 (5 bases each). Germline CDR1 is SNHLY and CDR2 is FYNNEI. V dropped 4 bases and J dropped 0 bases, with 10 bases sitting between them. The CDR3 runs to 15 residues.